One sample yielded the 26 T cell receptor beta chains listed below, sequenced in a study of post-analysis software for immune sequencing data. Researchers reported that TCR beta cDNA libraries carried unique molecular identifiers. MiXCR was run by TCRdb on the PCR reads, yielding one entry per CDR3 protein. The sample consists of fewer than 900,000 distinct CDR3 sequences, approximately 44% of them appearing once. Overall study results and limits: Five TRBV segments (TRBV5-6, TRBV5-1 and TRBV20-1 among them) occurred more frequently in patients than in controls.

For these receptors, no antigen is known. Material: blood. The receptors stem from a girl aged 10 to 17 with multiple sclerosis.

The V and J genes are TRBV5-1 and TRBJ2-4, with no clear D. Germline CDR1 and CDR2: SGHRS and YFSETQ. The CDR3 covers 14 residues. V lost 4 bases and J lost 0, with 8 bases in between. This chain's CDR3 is CASSNPLAKNIQYF. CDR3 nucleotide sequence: TGCGCCAGCAGCAACCCCCTAGCCAAAAACATTCAGTACTTC.

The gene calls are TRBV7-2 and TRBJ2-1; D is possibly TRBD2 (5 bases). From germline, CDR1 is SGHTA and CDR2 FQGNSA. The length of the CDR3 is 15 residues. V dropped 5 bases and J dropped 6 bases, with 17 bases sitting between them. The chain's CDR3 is CASSPRRGGINEQFF. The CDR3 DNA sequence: TGTGCCAGCAGCCCCCGACGCGGAGGTATCAATGAGCAGTTCTTC.

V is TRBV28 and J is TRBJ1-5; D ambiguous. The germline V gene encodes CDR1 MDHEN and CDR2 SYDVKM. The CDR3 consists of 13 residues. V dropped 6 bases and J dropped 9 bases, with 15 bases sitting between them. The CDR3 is CASRNTEPGPQHF. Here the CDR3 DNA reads TGTGCCAGCAGGAATACTGAGCCTGGGCCCCAGCATTTT.

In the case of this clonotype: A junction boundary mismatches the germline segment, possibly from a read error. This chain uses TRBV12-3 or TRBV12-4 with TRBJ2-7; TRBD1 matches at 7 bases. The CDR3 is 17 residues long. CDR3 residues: CASSPGSRDRSYYEQDF. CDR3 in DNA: TGTGCCAGCAGTCCCGGATCCCGGGACAGAAGTTACTACGAGCAGGACTTC.

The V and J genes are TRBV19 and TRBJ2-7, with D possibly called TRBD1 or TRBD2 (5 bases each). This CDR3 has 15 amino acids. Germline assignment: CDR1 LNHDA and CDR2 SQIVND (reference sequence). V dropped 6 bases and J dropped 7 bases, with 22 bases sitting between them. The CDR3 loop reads CASSSSLGTSGEQYF. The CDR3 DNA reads TGTGCCAGTAGCTCCTCCCTCGGGACGTCGGGGGAGCAGTACTTC.

The DNA for the CDR3 is TGTGCCAGCAGCCAGGGGAATTCGGGAGGGGAACAAGAGACCCAGTACTTC. Protein: CASSQGNSGGEQETQYF. The genes are TRBV7-9 and TRBJ2-5; 8 bases line up with TRBD2. With 5 bases clipped from V and 2 bases from J, the junction kept 13 bases outside the gene matches. CDR3 length: 17 residues. In germline, CDR1 is SEHNR, CDR2 FQNEAQ (reference sequence).

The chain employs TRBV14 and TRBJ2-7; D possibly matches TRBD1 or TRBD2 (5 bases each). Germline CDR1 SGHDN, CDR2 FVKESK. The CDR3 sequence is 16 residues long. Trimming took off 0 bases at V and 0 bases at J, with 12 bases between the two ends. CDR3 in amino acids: CASSQEEDTGSYEQYF. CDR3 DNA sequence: TGTGCCAGCAGCCAAGAGGAGGACACGGGCTCCTACGAGCAGTACTTC.

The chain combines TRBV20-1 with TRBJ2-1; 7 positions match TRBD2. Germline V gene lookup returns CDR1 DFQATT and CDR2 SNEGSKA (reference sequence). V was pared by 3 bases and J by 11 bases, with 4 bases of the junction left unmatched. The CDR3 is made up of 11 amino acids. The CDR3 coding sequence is TGCAGTGCTAGCGGCGGGACTAAGCAGTTCTTC. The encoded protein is CSASGGTKQFF.

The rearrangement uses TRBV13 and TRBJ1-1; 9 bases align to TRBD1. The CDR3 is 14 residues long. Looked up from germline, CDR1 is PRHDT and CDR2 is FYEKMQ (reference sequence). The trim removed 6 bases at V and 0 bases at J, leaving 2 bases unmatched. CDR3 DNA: TGTGCCAGCAGGACAGGGGGAATGAACACTGAAGCTTTCTTT. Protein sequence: CASRTGGMNTEAFF. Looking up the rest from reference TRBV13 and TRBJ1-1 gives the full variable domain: AAGVIQSPRHLIKEKRETATLKCYPIPRHDTVYWYQQGPGQDPQFLISFYEKMQSDKGSIPDRFSAQQFSDYHSELNMSSLELGDSALYFCASRTGGMNTEAFFGQGTRLTVV.

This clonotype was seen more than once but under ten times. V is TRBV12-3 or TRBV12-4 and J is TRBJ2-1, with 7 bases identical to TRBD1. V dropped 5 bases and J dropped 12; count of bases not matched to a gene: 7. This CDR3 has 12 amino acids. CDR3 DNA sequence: TGTGCCAGCAGTCCTCCACGGACAGGGCAGTTCTTC. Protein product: CASSPPRTGQFF.

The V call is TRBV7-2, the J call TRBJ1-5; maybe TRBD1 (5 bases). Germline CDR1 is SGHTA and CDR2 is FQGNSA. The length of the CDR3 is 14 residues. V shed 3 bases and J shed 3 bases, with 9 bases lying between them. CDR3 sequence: CASSLGPLNQPQHF. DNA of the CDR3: TGTGCCAGCAGCTTGGGACCGCTCAATCAGCCCCAGCATTTT. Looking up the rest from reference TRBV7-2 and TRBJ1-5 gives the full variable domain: GAGVSQSPSNKVTEKGKDVELRCDPISGHTALYWYRQSLGQGLEFLIYFQGNSAPDKSGLPSDRFSAERTGGSVSTLTIQRTQQEDSAVYLCASSLGPLNQPQHFGDGTRLSIL.

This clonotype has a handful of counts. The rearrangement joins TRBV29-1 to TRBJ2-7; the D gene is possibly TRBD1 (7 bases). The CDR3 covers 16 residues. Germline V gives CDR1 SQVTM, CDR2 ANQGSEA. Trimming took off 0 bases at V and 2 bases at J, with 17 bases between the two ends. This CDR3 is CSVEDLGQGGTYEQYF. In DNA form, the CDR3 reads TGCAGCGTTGAAGATTTAGGTCAGGGGGGCACCTACGAGCAGTACTTC.

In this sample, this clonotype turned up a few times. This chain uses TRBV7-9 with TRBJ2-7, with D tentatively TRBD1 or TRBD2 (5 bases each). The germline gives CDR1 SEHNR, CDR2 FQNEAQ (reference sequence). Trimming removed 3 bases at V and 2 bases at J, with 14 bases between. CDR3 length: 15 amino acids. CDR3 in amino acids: CASSLPGRPTYEQYF. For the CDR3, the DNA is TGTGCCAGCAGCTTGCCGGGACGTCCAACCTACGAGCAGTACTTC.

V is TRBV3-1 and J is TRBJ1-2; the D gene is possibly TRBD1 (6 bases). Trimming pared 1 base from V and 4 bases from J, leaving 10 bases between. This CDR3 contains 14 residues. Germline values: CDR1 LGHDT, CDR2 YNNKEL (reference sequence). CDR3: CASSQGTVSYGYTF. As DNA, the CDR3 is TGTGCCAGCAGCCAAGGGACAGTCAGCTATGGCTACACCTTC.

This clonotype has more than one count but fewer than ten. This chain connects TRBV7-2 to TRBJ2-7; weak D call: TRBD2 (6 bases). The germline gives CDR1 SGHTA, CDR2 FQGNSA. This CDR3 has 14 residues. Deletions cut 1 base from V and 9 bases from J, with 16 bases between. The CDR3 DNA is TGTGCCAGCAGCTTAGGGCGGGATGGTTTCGGGCAGTACTTC. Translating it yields CASSLGRDGFGQYF.

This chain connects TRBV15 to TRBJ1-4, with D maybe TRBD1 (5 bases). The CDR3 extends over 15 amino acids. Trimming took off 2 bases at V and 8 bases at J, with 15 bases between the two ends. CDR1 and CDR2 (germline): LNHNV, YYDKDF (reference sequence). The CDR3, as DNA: TGTGCCACCAGCAGAATACTGGGGCGAGACGAAAAACTGTTTTTT. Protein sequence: CATSRILGRDEKLFF.

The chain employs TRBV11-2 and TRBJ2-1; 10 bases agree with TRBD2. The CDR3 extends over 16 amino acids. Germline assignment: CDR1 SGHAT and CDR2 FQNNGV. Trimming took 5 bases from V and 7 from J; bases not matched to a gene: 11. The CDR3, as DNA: TGTGCCAGCAGCAGCCCAGGACTAGCGGTAAAAAATGAGCAGTTCTTC. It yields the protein CASSSPGLAVKNEQFF.

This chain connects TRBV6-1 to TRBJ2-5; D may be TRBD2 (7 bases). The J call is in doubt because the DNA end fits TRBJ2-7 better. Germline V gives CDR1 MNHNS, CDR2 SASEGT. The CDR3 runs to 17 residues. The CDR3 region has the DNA TGTGCCAGCAGTCCAAGGGGGAGGGACGTAGCTTTTAACGAGCAGTACTTC. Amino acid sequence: CASSPRGRDVAFNEQYF.

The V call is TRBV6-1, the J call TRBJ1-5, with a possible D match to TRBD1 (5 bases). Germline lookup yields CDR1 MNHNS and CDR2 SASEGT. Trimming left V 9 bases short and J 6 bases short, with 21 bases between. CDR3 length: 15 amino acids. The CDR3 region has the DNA TGTGCCAGTACGACAGTCAAGCGAGAGGCTCAGCCCCAGCATTTT. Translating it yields CASTTVKREAQPQHF.

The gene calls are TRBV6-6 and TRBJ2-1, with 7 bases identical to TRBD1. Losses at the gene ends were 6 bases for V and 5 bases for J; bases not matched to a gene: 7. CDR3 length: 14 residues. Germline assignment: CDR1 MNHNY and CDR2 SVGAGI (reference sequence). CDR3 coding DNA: TGTGCCAGCAGACTCCGGGACAGAAACAATGAGCAGTTCTTC. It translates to CASRLRDRNNEQFF.

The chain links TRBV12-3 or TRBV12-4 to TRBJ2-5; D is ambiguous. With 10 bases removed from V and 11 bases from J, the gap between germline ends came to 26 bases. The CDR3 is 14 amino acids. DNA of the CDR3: TGTGCCACCAGCCCGGCCAGCTCCTACAATGAGCAGTACTTC. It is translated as CATSPASSYNEQYF.

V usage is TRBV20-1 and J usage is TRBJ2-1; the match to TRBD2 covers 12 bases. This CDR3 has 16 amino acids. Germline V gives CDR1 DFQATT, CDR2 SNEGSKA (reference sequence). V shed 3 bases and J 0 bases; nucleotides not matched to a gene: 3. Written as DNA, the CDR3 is TGCAGTGCTAGCGTGACTAGCGGGGGCTCCTACAATGAGCAGTTCTTC. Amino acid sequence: CSASVTSGGSYNEQFF.

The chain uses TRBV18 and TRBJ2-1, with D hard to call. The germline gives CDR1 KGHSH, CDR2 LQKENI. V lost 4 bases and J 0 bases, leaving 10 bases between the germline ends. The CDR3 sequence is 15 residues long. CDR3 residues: CASSRTVNSYNEQFF. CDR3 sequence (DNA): TGTGCCAGCTCACGAACGGTGAACTCCTACAATGAGCAGTTCTTC.

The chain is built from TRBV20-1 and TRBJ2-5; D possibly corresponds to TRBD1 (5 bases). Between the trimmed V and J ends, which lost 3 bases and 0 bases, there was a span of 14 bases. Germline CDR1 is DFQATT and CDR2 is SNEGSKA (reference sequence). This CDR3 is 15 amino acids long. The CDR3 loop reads CSARAGHLYQETQYF. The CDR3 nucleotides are TGCAGTGCTAGGGCCGGACACCTGTACCAAGAGACCCAGTACTTC.

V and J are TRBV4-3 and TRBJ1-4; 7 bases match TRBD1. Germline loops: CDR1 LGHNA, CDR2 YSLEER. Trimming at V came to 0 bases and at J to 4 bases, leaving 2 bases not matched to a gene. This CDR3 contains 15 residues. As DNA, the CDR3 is TGCGCCAGCAGCCAAGAGAACAGGGGTAATGAAAAACTGTTTTTT. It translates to CASSQENRGNEKLFF.

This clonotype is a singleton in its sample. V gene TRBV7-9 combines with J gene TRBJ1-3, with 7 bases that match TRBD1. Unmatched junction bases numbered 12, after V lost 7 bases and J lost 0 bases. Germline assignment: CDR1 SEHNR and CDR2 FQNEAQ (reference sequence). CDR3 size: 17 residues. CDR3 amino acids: CASKREGAPNSGNTIYF. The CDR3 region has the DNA TGTGCCAGCAAGCGCGAGGGGGCTCCCAACTCTGGAAACACCATATATTTT.